The 23 T cell receptor beta chains in this list originate from one sample, sequenced in a study of T cell repertoires in cytomegalovirus infection (dated by TCRdb to the late 2010s). Data came from an Illumina HiSeq 1500. TCRdb passed the public sequencing reads through fastp at Q25 and MiXCR, retaining productive beta sequences. Entries are consolidated by CDR3 protein sequence, retaining the most common genes and DNA. The sample table contains nearly 550,000 distinct CDR3 sequences; only one count was recorded for about 15% of them. The ten largest clones represent around 25% of the sample. The source material was CD8+ T cells from PBMCs. These receptors originate from a human donor in good health (CMV status not recorded). Some clones in this sample may be carry-over from other donors' samples.

The chain has TRBV20-1 and TRBJ2-7; D tentatively fits TRBD1 or TRBD2 (5 bases each). V lost 3 bases, J lost 3 bases, and 9 bases lay in between. Looked up from germline, CDR1 is DFQATT and CDR2 is SNEGSKA (reference sequence). The length of the CDR3 is 12 residues. CDR3 residues: CSARAGSYEQYF. The CDR3 bases are TGCAGTGCTAGGGCAGGGAGCTACGAGCAGTACTTC.

The J gene is TRBJ1-5, the V gene TRBV4-1; 7 nucleotides align to TRBD1. V trimming: 1 base; J trimming: 4 bases; junction bases outside the gene matches: 4. The germline V gene encodes CDR1 MGHRA and CDR2 YSYEKL. This CDR3 has 15 residues. The CDR3 DNA follows: TGCGCCAGCAGCCAAGTGGACAGGAGTAATCAGCCCCAGCATTTT. Amino acids: CASSQVDRSNQPQHF.

This clonotype was detected ten times or more. The rearrangement links TRBV7-8 to TRBJ1-5, with a tentative D call TRBD1 (5 bases). The CDR3 spans 18 residues. With 4 bases removed from V and 0 bases from J, the gap between germline ends came to 19 bases. Germline V gives CDR1 SGHVS, CDR2 FQNEAQ. In nucleotides, the CDR3 is TGTGCCAGCAGCTACTTGGGGCGGGGATGGGATAGCAATCAGCCCCAGCATTTT. Its protein product is CASSYLGRGWDSNQPQHF.

In regard to this clonotype: Just one base apart from a much larger clone, this may be a read error. The conserved final phenylalanine or tryptophan is absent from the CDR3, which likely points to a read error. The chain employs TRBV7-1 and TRBJ2-7; 9 bases agree with TRBD1. TRBV7-1 is marked as an open reading frame, function uncertain. V lost 5 bases to trimming and J lost 4 bases; unmatched junction nucleotides: 6. This CDR3 spans 14 amino acids. The CDR3 sequence is CASSPRTGEYEQYL. In DNA form, the CDR3 reads TGTGCCAGCAGCCCTCGGACAGGGGAGTACGAGCAGTACTTA.

V usage is TRBV29-1 and J usage is TRBJ2-2; D not resolved. V was shortened by 7 bases and J by 6 bases, with 9 bases between the two germline ends. From germline, CDR1 is SQVTM and CDR2 ANQGSEA. This CDR3 has 11 residues. CDR3 residues: CSATAAGELFF. The CDR3 coding sequence is TGCAGCGCGACGGCGGCCGGGGAGCTGTTTTTT.

This clonotype was detected ten times or more. The rearrangement joins TRBV27 to TRBJ2-1, with 13 bases lining up with TRBD2. Germline-derived CDR1 and CDR2 are MNHEY and SMNVEV (reference sequence). The CDR3 is 17 residues long. V was clipped by 2 bases and J by 5 bases; unmatched bases: 6. Written as DNA, the CDR3 is TGTGCCAGCAGTTTAACTAGCGGGAGGGCCTACGACAATGAGCAGTTCTTC. Protein product: CASSLTSGRAYDNEQFF.

This clonotype was seen many times. The chain recombines TRBV6-1 with TRBJ1-1, with TRBD1 matching over 8 bases. Trimming removed 2 bases from V and 1 base from J; junction bases left unmatched: 12. This CDR3 spans 18 amino acids. Germline CDR1 reads MNHNS; CDR2 reads SASEGT. CDR3 protein: CASSEPYLRTGPNTEAFF. CDR3 DNA sequence: TGTGCCAGCAGTGAACCGTACCTCAGGACAGGGCCGAACACTGAAGCTTTCTTT.

The gene calls are TRBV4-1 and TRBJ2-1, with 9 bases fitting TRBD1. This CDR3 has 12 residues. V trimming: 3 bases; J trimming: 10 bases; junction bases outside the gene matches: 1. CDR1 is MGHRA, CDR2 YSYEKL, per germline. This CDR3 reads CASSHGQGEQFF. CDR3 DNA: TGCGCCAGCAGCCATGGACAGGGGGAGCAGTTCTTC.

This clonotype has a count of ten or more. CDR3 protein: CASSSAYTLTELQETQYF. As DNA, the CDR3 is TGTGCCAGCAGCTCCGCCTATACCCTGACAGAACTCCAAGAGACCCAGTACTTC. The V and J genes are TRBV11-2 and TRBJ2-5; weak D call: TRBD1 (5 bases). The CDR3 is 18 amino acids. Between the trimmed V and J ends, which lost 4 bases and 1 base, there was a span of 22 bases. Per germline, CDR1 SGHAT and CDR2 FQNNGV.

Ten or more counts support this clonotype. The V call is TRBV10-3, the J call TRBJ1-2, with a weak D call TRBD1 (5 bases). The V and J ends lost 11 bases and 6 bases respectively, with 13 bases between them. CDR1 is ENHRY, CDR2 SYGVKD, per germline. This CDR3 contains 11 residues. The CDR3 DNA follows: TGTGCCTTCTCTGGGGGACATGGCTACACCTTC. Amino acid sequence: CAFSGGHGYTF.

Ten or more counts support this clonotype. The chain links TRBV11-1 to TRBJ2-1; D uncertain. The V end was cut by 7 bases, the J end by 3 bases, with 7 bases between. The germline CDR1 and CDR2 sequences are SGHAT and FQDESV (reference sequence). This CDR3 is 12 amino acids long. The CDR3 loop reads CASTVGYNEQFF. The CDR3 nucleotides are TGTGCCAGCACGGTAGGCTACAATGAGCAGTTCTTC.

A remark on this clonotype: A single base separates this from a much larger clone, so it may be a read error. V is TRBV7-4 and J is TRBJ2-1; no clear D gene. Per germline, CDR1 SGHVT and CDR2 SQSDAQ. CDR3 length: 14 residues. The CDR3 DNA is TGTCCCAGCAGCCCACCCTTAGGCAGCCATGAGCAGTTCTTC. It translates to CPSSPPLGSHEQFF.

This clonotype was counted many times. The J gene is TRBJ2-5, the V gene TRBV20-1, with 9 bases aligning to TRBD1. Trimming cost V 5 bases and J 1 base; bases outside gene matches: 8. Germline CDR1 reads DFQATT; CDR2 reads SNEGSKA (reference sequence). There are 15 residues in the CDR3. As DNA, the CDR3 is TGCAGTGCTCCGACCGGGACAGGGATCCAAGAGACCCAGTACTTC. This encodes CSAPTGTGIQETQYF.

The chain links TRBV6-2 or TRBV6-3 to TRBJ1-2; 7 positions match TRBD1. Germline V lookup: CDR1 MNHEY, CDR2 SVGEGT. Trimming took 7 bases from V and 5 from J; bases not matched to a gene: 10. This CDR3 is 14 amino acids long. CDR3 protein: CASTSTGPQYGYTF. The CDR3 DNA is TGTGCCAGCACTTCGACAGGGCCTCAGTATGGCTACACCTTC.

This clonotype was seen only a few times. The chain is built from TRBV5-1 and TRBJ2-7; 12 bases match TRBD2. The CDR3 runs 15 residues. Trimming cost V 2 bases and J 4 bases; bases outside gene matches: 4. Germline CDR1 is SGHRS and CDR2 is YFSETQ. CDR3 in DNA: TGCGCCAGCAGCTTAGGACTAGCGGGAAAGTACGAGCAGTACTTC. Protein product: CASSLGLAGKYEQYF.

The table lists this clonotype with many counts. This rearrangement joins TRBV11-2 to TRBJ2-1; TRBD2 is a possible D gene (5 bases). The CDR3 is 11 amino acids. Between the trimmed V and J ends, which lost 8 bases and 4 bases, there was a span of 6 bases. In germline, CDR1 is SGHAT, CDR2 FQNNGV. The CDR3 protein is CASEGYNEQFF. In nucleotides, the CDR3 is TGTGCCAGCGAGGGTTACAATGAGCAGTTCTTC.

The DNA of the CDR3 is TGTGCCAGCAGTTCGGACGGGGCATTCAGCTCCTATAATTCACCCCTCCACTTT. Amino acid sequence: CASSSDGAFSSYNSPLHF. This chain uses TRBV6-6 with TRBJ1-6; tentative D call: TRBD1 (5 bases). CDR1 is MNHNY and CDR2 is SVGAGI in the germline V gene (reference sequence). The germline V and J ends were trimmed by 4 bases and 0 bases, with 16 bases remaining between them. The CDR3 totals 18 residues.

This clonotype was recorded at least ten times. The rearrangement uses TRBV10-3 and TRBJ2-5; a weak D match, TRBD1 (6 bases). Trimming shortened V by 0 bases and J by 0 bases, and 14 bases separated the two germline ends. This CDR3 comprises 17 residues. Germline V CDR1 and CDR2: ENHRY, SYGVKD. The CDR3 protein is CAISESPDRPYQETQYF. CDR3 nucleotide sequence: TGTGCCATCAGTGAGTCGCCGGACAGACCGTACCAAGAGACCCAGTACTTC.

The chain has TRBV7-9 and TRBJ2-5, with D perhaps TRBD2 (6 bases). V was pared by 3 bases and J by 5 bases, with 16 bases between. This CDR3 is 15 amino acids long. CDR1 is SEHNR, CDR2 FQNEAQ, per germline (reference sequence). Here the CDR3 DNA reads TGTGCCAGCAGCTTTGCGGCGGGGATCGGGGAGACCCAGTACTTC. Protein sequence: CASSFAAGIGETQYF.

Turning to this clonotype: The conserved phenylalanine or tryptophan normally closing the CDR3 is absent here, so this likely arose from a read error. The V and J genes are TRBV7-9 and TRBJ1-5; 7 nucleotides match TRBD1. This CDR3 has 13 residues. Germline lookup yields CDR1 SEHNR and CDR2 FQNEAQ (reference sequence). Germline trimming cut 5 bases from V and 7 bases from J; bases unmatched to any gene: 5. The CDR3 spells CASSLTGNQPQHL. The CDR3 DNA sequence: TGTGCCAGCAGCCTGACAGGGAACCAGCCCCAGCATCTT.

This clonotype has ten or more counts. V is TRBV7-2 and J is TRBJ2-5; 11 bases agree with TRBD2. The CDR3 extends over 17 amino acids. CDR1 is SGHTA and CDR2 is FQGNSA in the germline V gene. V shed 1 base and J 4 bases; nucleotides not matched to a gene: 8. CDR3 sequence reads: CASSLVVAGGPRETQYF. The CDR3 nucleotides read TGTGCCAGCAGCTTAGTGGTAGCGGGGGGGCCCCGAGAGACCCAGTACTTC.

This clonotype was picked up a small number of times. The chain uses TRBV5-4 and TRBJ1-1; unclear D gene. The CDR3 extends over 13 amino acids. Germline V gene lookup returns CDR1 SGHNT and CDR2 YYREEE (reference sequence). V dropped 4 bases and J dropped 1 base, with 8 bases sitting between them. The CDR3 DNA reads as TGTGCCAGCAGCCTCATGTCGAACACTGAAGCTTTCTTT. This codes for CASSLMSNTEAFF.

This clonotype was observed a few times. The rearrangement joins TRBV27 to TRBJ1-1; TRBD1 might be the D (6 bases). V shed 8 bases and J shed 5 bases, with 24 bases lying between them. This CDR3 is 16 amino acids long. CDR1 MNHEY and CDR2 SMNVEV come from the germline V gene (reference sequence). In DNA, the CDR3 is TGTGCCAGCTCTTTATCCCCAGGGGCGGTACGGACTGAAGCTTTCTTT. It yields the protein CASSLSPGAVRTEAFF.